This passage covers 5 T cell receptor beta chains from one sample sequenced in a study of blood T cell repertoires in COVID-19. Method: immunoSEQ multiplex PCR; TCRdb's copy keeps in-frame clones and lacks some. This sample has some 76,000 clones, with about nine tenths found just once. The sequenced sample was peripheral blood. These receptors came from a woman between 18 and 29 years old with acute or convalescent COVID-19.

As to this clone: This sample includes further DNA sequences coding for the same CDR3. The chain is built from TRBV9 and TRBJ2-1, with D perhaps matching TRBD2 (6 bases). This CDR3 spans 16 amino acids. Germline values: CDR1 SGDLS, CDR2 YYNGEE. V lost 0 bases to trimming and J lost 0 bases, with 10 bases between them. CDR3 nucleotides: TGTGCCAGCAGCGTAGCCGCGGGGAGCTCCTACAATGAGCAGTTCTTC. It yields the protein CASSVAAGSSYNEQFF.

The chain employs TRBV2 and TRBJ2-1; the match to TRBD1 covers 7 bases. This CDR3 region has 14 residues. The V gene's germline CDR1 is SNHLY and CDR2 FYNNEI. V was pared by 7 bases and J by 7 bases, with 10 bases of the junction left unmatched. DNA for the CDR3: TGTGCCAGCAAGGGGGCAGGGGTGTTGAATGAGCAGTTCTTC. Translated, it gives CASKGAGVLNEQFF.

The chain joins TRBV19 to TRBJ2-2, with D possibly TRBD1 on 6 matching bases. Germline V gives CDR1 LNHDA, CDR2 SQIVND (reference sequence). Trimming took 5 bases from V and 7 from J, leaving 20 bases between them. This CDR3 region has 16 residues. The CDR3 DNA follows: TGTGCCAGTAGTCCCAACCCGGTAGCGACAGGCGGGGAGCTGTTTTTT. This encodes CASSPNPVATGGELFF.

This chain uses TRBV10-3 with TRBJ2-2, with 12 bases identical to TRBD1. J gave up 7 bases and V 6 bases, and 12 bases lay outside the gene matches. Germline CDR1 is ENHRY and CDR2 is SYGVKD. This CDR3 has 17 residues. CDR3 region: CAIRSSPGQGANGELFF. The CDR3 region has the DNA TGTGCCATCAGATCCAGCCCGGGACAGGGGGCGAACGGGGAGCTGTTTTTT.

The V gene is TRBV11-2, the J gene TRBJ2-7; TRBD1 agrees at 7 bases. Germline-derived CDR1 and CDR2 are SGHAT and FQNNGV. There are 13 residues in the CDR3. Trimming cost V 7 bases and J 3 bases; bases outside gene matches: 6. The CDR3 DNA reads as TGTGCCAGCACCCCGACAGGGTTCTACGAGCAGTACTTC. This encodes CASTPTGFYEQYF. The full variable domain, with the rest looked up from reference TRBV11-2 and TRBJ2-7, is EAGVAQSPRYKIIEKRQSVAFWCNPISGHATLYWYQQILGQGPKLLIQFQNNGVVDDSQLPKDRFSAERLKGVDSTLKIQPAKLEDSAVYLCASTPTGFYEQYFGPGTRLTVT.